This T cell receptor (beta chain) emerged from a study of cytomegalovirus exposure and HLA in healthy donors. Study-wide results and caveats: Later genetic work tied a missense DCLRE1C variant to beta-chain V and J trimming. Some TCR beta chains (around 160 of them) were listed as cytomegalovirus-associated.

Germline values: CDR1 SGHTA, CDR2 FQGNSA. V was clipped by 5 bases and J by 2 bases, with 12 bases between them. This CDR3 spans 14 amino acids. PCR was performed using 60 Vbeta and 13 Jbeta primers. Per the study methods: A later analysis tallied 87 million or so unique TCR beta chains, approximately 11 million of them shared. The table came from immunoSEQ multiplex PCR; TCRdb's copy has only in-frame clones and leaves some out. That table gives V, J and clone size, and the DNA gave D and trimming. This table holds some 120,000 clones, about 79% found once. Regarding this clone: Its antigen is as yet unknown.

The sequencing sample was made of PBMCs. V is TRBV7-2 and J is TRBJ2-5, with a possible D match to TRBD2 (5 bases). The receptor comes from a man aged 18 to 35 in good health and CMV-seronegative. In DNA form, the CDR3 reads TGTGCCAGCAGCCCCACCCAGCGGCAAGAGACCCAGTACTTC. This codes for CASSPTQRQETQYF.